This T cell receptor (beta chain) was recovered during a study of blood T cell repertoires in COVID-19. Background on the study: Sample material is recorded as cDNA or gDNA derived from T cells, B-cell-depleted T cells, or PBMCs.

The assay was immunoSEQ multiplex PCR, and TCRdb's table has in-frame clones only and misses some. The data contain about 12,000 clones, 82% of them singletons. CDR1 and CDR2 (germline): SGHRS, YFSETQ. The V segment lost 3 bases and the J segment 5 bases; nucleotides outside the gene matches: 16. The CDR3 loop spans 17 amino acids. The receptor was derived from a human donor in a cohort sampled during active COVID-19. Sequenced material: peripheral blood. The chain joins TRBV5-1 to TRBJ2-7; 8 nucleotides align to TRBD1. CDR3 DNA sequence: TGCGCCAGCAGCTCGAGTTACATGGACAGGGATTACAACGAGCAGTACTTC. Its protein product is CASSSSYMDRDYNEQYF.